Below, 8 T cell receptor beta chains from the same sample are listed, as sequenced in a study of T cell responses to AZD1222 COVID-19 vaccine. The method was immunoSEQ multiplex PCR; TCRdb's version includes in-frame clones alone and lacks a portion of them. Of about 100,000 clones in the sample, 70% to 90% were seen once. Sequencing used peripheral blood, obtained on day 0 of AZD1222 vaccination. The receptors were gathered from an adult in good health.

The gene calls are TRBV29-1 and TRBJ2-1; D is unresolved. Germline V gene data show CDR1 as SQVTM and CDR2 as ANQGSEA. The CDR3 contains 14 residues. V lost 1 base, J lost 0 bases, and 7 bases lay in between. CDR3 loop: CSVEGGSSYNEQFF. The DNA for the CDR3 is TGCAGCGTTGAAGGTGGTAGCTCCTACAATGAGCAGTTCTTC.

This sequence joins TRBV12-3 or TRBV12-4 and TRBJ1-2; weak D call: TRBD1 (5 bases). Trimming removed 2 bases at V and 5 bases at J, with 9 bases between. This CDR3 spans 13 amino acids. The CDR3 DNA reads TGTGCCAGCAGTTTAACCCAGGGTTATGGCTACACCTTC. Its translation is CASSLTQGYGYTF.

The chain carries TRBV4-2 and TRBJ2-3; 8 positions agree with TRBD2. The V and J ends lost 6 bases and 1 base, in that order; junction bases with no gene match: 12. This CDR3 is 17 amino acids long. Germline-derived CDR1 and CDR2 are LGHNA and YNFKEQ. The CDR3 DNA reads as TGTGCCAGCAGTCCGGGACTAGTGGGGTCCGGCACAGATACGCAGTATTTT. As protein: CASSPGLVGSGTDTQYF.

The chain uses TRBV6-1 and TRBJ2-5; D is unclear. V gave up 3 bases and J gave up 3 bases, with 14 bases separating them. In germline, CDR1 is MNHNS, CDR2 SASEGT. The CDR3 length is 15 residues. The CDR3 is CASSETAGIKETQYF. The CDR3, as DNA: TGTGCCAGCAGTGAGACGGCAGGAATTAAAGAGACCCAGTACTTC.

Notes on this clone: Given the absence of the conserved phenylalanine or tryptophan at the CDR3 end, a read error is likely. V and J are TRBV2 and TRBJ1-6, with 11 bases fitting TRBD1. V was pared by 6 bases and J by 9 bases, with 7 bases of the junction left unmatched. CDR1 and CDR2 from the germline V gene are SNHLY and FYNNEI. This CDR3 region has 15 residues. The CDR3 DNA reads TGTGCCAGCAGAGGCGGGACAGGGGGTGGTTCACCCCTCCACCTT. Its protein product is CASRGGTGGGSPLHL.

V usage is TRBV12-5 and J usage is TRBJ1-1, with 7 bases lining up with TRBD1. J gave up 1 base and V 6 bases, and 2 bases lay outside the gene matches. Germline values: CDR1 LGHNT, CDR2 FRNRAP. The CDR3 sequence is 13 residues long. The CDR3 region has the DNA TGTGCTAGTGGGGGACAGAAGAACACTGAAGCTTTCTTT. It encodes CASGGQKNTEAFF.

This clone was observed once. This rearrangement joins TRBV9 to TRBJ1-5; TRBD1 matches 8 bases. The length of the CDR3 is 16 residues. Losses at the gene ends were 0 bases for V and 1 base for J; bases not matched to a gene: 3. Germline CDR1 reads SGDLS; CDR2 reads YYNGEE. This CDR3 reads CASSVDGQGSNQPQHF. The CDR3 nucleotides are TGTGCCAGCAGCGTAGATGGACAGGGCAGCAATCAGCCCCAGCATTTT.

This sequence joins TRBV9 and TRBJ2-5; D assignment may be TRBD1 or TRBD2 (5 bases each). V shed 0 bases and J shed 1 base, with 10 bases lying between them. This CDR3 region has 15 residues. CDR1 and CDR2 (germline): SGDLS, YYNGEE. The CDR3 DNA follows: TGTGCCAGCAGCGTAGGCCCGGGGCTCCAAGAGACCCAGTACTTC. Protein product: CASSVGPGLQETQYF.